This T cell receptor (beta chain) was retrieved from a study of T cells expressing NK-cell markers. Study-level information: Sorted CD3+CD56-NKG2C+, CD3+CD56+NKG2C+ and CD3+CD56+NKG2C- T cells supplied the TCR beta repertoires.

The CDR3 runs to 16 residues. CDR1 and CDR2 from the germline V gene are SGHAT and FQNNGV. Study observations and caveats: Leadership of the CD3+CD56-NKG2C+ fraction also belonged to these clonotypes in several donors. Dominant NKG2C+ clonotypes made up roughly 1.0-8% of CD8+ T cells in a handful of donors.

UMI-tagged 5'RACE template switching yielded the TCR beta cDNA. TCRdb re-called the 5' RACE reads and shows each CDR3 protein once, DNA omitted. Its table records about 410,000 distinct CDR3 sequences. With respect to this clonotype: The antigen is unknown.

This receptor was obtained from a woman in her forties or fifties in good health. V usage is TRBV11-2 and J usage is TRBJ2-4; without DNA, the TCRdb call of TRBD1 cannot be checked. Sequencing used blood T cells: a sorted CD56 or NKG2C T cell subset, CD4+ or CD8+ T cells, or bulk PBMC T cells (not recorded which). The CDR3 is CASSPRAELAKNIQYF. Full variable domain (missing parts from reference TRBV11-2 and TRBJ2-4): EAGVAQSPRYKIIEKRQSVAFWCNPISGHATLYWYQQILGQGPKLLIQFQNNGVVDDSQLPKDRFSAERLKGVDSTLKIQPAKLEDSAVYLCASSPRAELAKNIQYFGAGTRLSVL.